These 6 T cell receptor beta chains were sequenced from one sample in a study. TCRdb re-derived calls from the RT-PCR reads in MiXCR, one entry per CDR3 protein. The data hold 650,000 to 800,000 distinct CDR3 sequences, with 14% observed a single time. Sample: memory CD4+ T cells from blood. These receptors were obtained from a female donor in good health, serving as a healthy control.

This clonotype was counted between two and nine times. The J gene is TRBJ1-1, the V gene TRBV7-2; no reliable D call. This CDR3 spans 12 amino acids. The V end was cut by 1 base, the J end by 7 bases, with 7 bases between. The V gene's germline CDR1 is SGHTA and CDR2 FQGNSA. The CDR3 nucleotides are TGTGCCAGCAGCTTAGACAGATATGAAGCTTTCTTT. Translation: CASSLDRYEAFF.

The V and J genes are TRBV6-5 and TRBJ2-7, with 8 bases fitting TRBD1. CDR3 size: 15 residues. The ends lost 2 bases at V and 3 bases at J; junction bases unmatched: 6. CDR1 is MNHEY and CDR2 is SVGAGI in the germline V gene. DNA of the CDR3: TGTGCCAGCAGTTACACGACAGGGGTCCTCTACGAGCAGTACTTC. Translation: CASSYTTGVLYEQYF.

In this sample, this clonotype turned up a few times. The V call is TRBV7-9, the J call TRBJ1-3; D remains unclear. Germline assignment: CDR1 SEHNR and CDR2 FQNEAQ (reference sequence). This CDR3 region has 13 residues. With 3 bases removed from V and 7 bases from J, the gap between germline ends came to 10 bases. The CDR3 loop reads CASSFGVGNTIYF. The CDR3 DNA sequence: TGTGCCAGCAGCTTCGGGGTAGGCAACACCATATATTTT. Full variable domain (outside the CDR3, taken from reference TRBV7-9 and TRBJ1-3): DTGVSQNPRHKITKRGQNVTFRCDPISEHNRLYWYRQTLGQGPEFLTYFQNEAQLEKSRLLSDRFSAERPKGSFSTLEIQRTEQGDSAMYLCASSFGVGNTIYFGEGSWLTVV.

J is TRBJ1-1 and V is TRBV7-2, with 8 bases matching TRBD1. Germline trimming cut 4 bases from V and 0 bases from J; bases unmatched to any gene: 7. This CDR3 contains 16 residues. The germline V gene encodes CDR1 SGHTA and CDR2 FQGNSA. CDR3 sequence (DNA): TGTGCCAGCAGCTCAGGGGGCGTTTATATGAACACTGAAGCTTTCTTT. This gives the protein CASSSGGVYMNTEAFF.

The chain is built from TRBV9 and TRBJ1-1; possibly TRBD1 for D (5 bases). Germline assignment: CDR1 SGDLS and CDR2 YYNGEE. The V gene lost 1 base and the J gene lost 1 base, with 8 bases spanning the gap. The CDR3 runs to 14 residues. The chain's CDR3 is CASSVTGRNTEAFF. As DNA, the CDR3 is TGTGCCAGCAGCGTAACGGGACGGAACACTGAAGCTTTCTTT.

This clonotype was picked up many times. For the CDR3, the DNA is TGCGCCAGCAGCCTGGGGACGGTGTCCTACGAGCAGTACTTC. It specifies CASSLGTVSYEQYF. The chain carries TRBV5-1 and TRBJ2-7; D is tentatively TRBD1 or TRBD2 (5 bases each). The CDR3 length is 14 residues. Germline CDR1 SGHRS, CDR2 YFSETQ. V was shortened by 4 bases and J by 1 base, with 12 bases between the two germline ends.